This T cell receptor (beta chain) was found in a study of type 1 and type 2 diabetes patients. CDR1 is LNHDA, CDR2 SQIVND, per germline (reference sequence). Trimming cost V 5 bases and J 4 bases, with 11 bases left between them. The CDR3 is 14 residues long. PCR was run on genomic DNA. Amplification of the beta chain CDR3 used 30 forward and 13 reverse multiplex primers. TCRdb reprocessed the multiplex PCR reads via MiXCR and lists one record per CDR3 protein. The table includes approximately 260,000 distinct CDR3 sequences, roughly 48% detected once. Sequencing input: peripheral blood mononuclear cells (PBMCs). The chain links TRBV19 to TRBJ1-4, with D possibly being TRBD1 (5 bases). This TCR was recovered from a young man with type 2 diabetes. The CDR3, as DNA: TGTGCCAGTAGTGCCGGGACCTATAATGAAAAACTGTTTTTT. This encodes CASSAGTYNEKLFF.